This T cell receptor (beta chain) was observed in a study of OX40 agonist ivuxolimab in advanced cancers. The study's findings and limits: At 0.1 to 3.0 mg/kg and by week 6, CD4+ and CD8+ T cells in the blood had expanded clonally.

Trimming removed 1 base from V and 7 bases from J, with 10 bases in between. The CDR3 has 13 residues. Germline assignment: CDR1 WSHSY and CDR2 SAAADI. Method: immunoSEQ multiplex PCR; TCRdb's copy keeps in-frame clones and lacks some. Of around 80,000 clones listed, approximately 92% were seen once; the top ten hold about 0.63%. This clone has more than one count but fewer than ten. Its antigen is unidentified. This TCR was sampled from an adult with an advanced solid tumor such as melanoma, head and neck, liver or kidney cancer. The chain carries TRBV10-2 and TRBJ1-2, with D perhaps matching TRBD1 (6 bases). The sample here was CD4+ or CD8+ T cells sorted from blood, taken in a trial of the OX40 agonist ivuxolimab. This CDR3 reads CASSELQGGGYTF. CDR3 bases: TGCGCCAGCAGTGAGTTACAGGGTGGTGGCTACACCTTC.